Shown below are 10 T cell receptor beta chains from a single sample sequenced in a study of blood T cell repertoires in COVID-19. The method was immunoSEQ multiplex PCR; TCRdb's version includes in-frame clones alone and lacks a portion of them. The sample has about 330,000 clones; more than 75% are singletons. What was sequenced was PBMCs or T cells enriched from blood (not recorded which). The receptor set was obtained from a woman in her 30s who had recovered from COVID-19.

V usage is TRBV7-8 and J usage is TRBJ1-1; tentative D call: TRBD1 (5 bases). The V gene lost 5 bases and the J gene lost 1 base, with 20 bases spanning the gap. This CDR3 contains 17 residues. Germline assignment: CDR1 SGHVS and CDR2 FQNEAQ. The CDR3 sequence is CASSRVGRVASNTEAFF. In DNA form, the CDR3 reads TGTGCCAGCAGCCGAGTTGGCAGGGTGGCATCGAACACTGAAGCTTTCTTT. Full variable domain (outside the CDR3, taken from reference TRBV7-8 and TRBJ1-1): GAGVSQSPRYKVAKRGQDVALRCDPISGHVSLFWYQQALGQGPEFLTYFQNEAQLDKSGLPSDRFFAERPEGSVSTLKIQRTQQEDSAVYLCASSRVGRVASNTEAFFGQGTRLTVV.

The J gene is TRBJ2-5, the V gene TRBV19, with TRBD2 as a possible D gene (7 bases). V was trimmed by 2 bases and J by 1 base, leaving 14 bases between them. The CDR3 length is 16 residues. The V gene's germline CDR1 is LNHDA and CDR2 SQIVND (reference sequence). CDR3 region: CASSISAGAPQETQYF. CDR3 sequence (DNA): TGTGCCAGTAGTATATCCGCGGGGGCCCCCCAAGAGACCCAGTACTTC.

This chain connects TRBV27 to TRBJ1-4; 10 bases fit TRBD1. Trimming removed 7 bases from V and 12 bases from J; junction bases left unmatched: 5. The CDR3 has 12 amino acids. Germline V lookup: CDR1 MNHEY, CDR2 SMNVEV (reference sequence). CDR3 coding DNA: TGTGCCAGCACGACAGGGGGCAGGGAACTGTTTTTT. This translates into CASTTGGRELFF. Full variable domain (remainder filled in from reference TRBV27 and TRBJ1-4): EAQVTQNPRYLITVTGKKLTVTCSQNMNHEYMSWYRQDPGLGLRQIYYSMNVEVTDKGDVPEGYKVSRKEKRNFPLILESPSPNQTSLYFCASTTGGRELFFGSGTQLSVL.

The chain has TRBV7-2 and TRBJ1-4; D is ambiguous. The CDR3 loop spans 14 amino acids. Germline CDR1 is SGHTA and CDR2 is FQGNSA. Trimming removed 5 bases at V and 4 bases at J, with 11 bases between. CDR3: CASSRSGLNEKLFF. The DNA of the CDR3 is TGTGCCAGCAGCCGCTCCGGACTTAATGAAAAACTGTTTTTT.

The chain has TRBV7-8 and TRBJ1-4; D unclear. Germline V gene sequence: CDR1 SGHVS, CDR2 FQNEAQ. Between the trimmed V and J ends, which lost 6 bases and 4 bases, there was a span of 9 bases. The CDR3 runs to 13 residues. Here the CDR3 reads CASSGRDNEKLFF. The DNA of the CDR3 is TGTGCCAGCAGTGGGCGAGATAATGAAAAACTGTTTTTT.

The V call is TRBV28, the J call TRBJ1-2; 8 nucleotides agree with TRBD1. Germline CDR1 is MDHEN and CDR2 is SYDVKM. This CDR3 contains 12 residues. V dropped 5 bases and J dropped 4; count of bases not matched to a gene: 0. The CDR3 loop reads CASSDRGYGYTF. The CDR3 DNA follows: TGTGCCAGCAGTGACAGGGGCTATGGCTACACCTTC.

Note on this clone: This specimen includes other DNA sequences encoding the same CDR3. This chain links TRBV9 with TRBJ1-3, with TRBD1 matching over 7 bases. In germline, CDR1 is SGDLS, CDR2 YYNGEE. The CDR3 consists of 14 residues. J gave up 7 bases and V 0 bases, and 4 bases lay outside the gene matches. This CDR3 is CASSVGSGGNTIYF. CDR3 in DNA: TGTGCCAGCAGCGTAGGGTCAGGGGGGAACACCATATATTTT.

CDR3 sequence reads: CASSQVSGNTIYF. The DNA of the CDR3 is TGTGCCAGTAGTCAGGTTTCTGGAAACACCATATATTTT. The chain has TRBV7-2 and TRBJ1-3; D ambiguous. There are 13 residues in the CDR3. Trimming stripped 9 bases from V and 1 base from J, with 10 bases between. Looked up from germline, CDR1 is SGHTA and CDR2 is FQGNSA.

The V and J genes are TRBV19 and TRBJ1-6; a possible D gene is TRBD1 (5 bases). Germline CDR1 is LNHDA and CDR2 is SQIVND (reference sequence). This CDR3 contains 16 residues. The V end was cut by 5 bases, the J end by 8 bases, with 19 bases between. CDR3 DNA: TGTGCCAGTAGTTACCTAAAATCCAGGGCGGATTCACCCCTCCACTTT. Translating it yields CASSYLKSRADSPLHF.

CDR3 nucleotide sequence: TGTGCCAGCAGCCTACCAAGTCAGCCCCAGCATTTT. Its translation is CASSLPSQPQHF. The chain is built from TRBV12-3 or TRBV12-4 and TRBJ1-5; no reliable D call. This CDR3 region has 12 residues. Trimming shortened V by 6 bases and J by 6 bases, and 9 bases separated the two germline ends.